This TCR beta chain was identified during a study of T cell responses to AZD1222 COVID-19 vaccine. Overall study: Second-dose groups at about 4 or about 12 weeks were pooled.

The ends lost 0 bases at V and 4 bases at J; junction bases unmatched: 4. CDR1 is SGHTS, CDR2 YDEGEE, per germline. The CDR3 spans 15 residues. Only in-frame clones appear in the TCRdb table, and some are missing; sequencing was by immunoSEQ multiplex PCR. Of roughly 140,000 clones in the sample, about 89% were seen once. Whole-study findings and limits: Mostly white British, mostly female donors; authors suggested clonal diversity may be underestimated. Unmutated variant regions are reportedly the target of nearly half of TCRs that are spike-specific.

Remarks on this clone: Its antigen is unknown.

The clonotype comes from an adult in good health. The chain joins TRBV5-8 to TRBJ1-5; 7 nucleotides agree with TRBD1. The sequencing here drew on peripheral blood, taken on day 0 of AZD1222 vaccination. CDR3 loop: CASSLGDSFNQPQHF. The CDR3 DNA reads as TGTGCCAGCAGCTTGGGGGACAGTTTTAATCAGCCCCAGCATTTT.